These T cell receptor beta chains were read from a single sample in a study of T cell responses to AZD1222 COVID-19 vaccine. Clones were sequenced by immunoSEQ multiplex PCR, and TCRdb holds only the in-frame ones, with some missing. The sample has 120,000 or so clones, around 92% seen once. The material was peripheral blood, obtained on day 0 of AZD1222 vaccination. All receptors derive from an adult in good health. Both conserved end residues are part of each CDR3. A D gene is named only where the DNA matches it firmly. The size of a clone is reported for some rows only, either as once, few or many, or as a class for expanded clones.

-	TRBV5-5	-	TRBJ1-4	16	CASSLAYGATNEKLFF	TGTGCCAGCAGCTTAGCGTACGGTGCAACTAATGAAAAACTGTTTTTT
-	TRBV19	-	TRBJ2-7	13	CASSIEGNYEQYF	TGTGCCAGTAGTATAGAAGGGAACTACGAGCAGTACTTC
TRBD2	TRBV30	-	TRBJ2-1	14	CAWNLAGMYNEQFF	TGTGCCTGGAATCTAGCGGGGATGTACAATGAGCAGTTCTTC
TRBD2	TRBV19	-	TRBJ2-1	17	CASSTSLAGGSINEQFF	TGTGCCAGTAGTACCTCTCTAGCTGGCGGGAGTATCAATGAGCAGTTCTTC
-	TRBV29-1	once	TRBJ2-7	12	CSVGSPSVAQYF	TGCAGCGTTGGCTCTCCATCAGTAGCGCAGTACTTC
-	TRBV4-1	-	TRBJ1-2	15	CASSHPGGLGYGYTF	TGCGCCAGCAGCCATCCCGGGGGGTTGGGCTATGGCTACACCTTC
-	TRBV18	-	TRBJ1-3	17	CASSYSPVLRSGNTIYF	TGTGCCAGCTCATATTCGCCGGTCCTCCGCTCCGGAAACACCATATATTTT
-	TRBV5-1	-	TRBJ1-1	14	CASRETGTNTEAFF	TGCGCCAGCAGGGAGACCGGGACTAACACTGAAGCTTTCTTT
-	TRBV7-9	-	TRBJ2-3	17	CASSRHMSTIGADTQYF	TGTGCCAGCAGCCGCCACATGTCCACGATTGGTGCAGATACGCAGTATTTT
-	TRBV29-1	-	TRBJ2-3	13	CSVVIDITDTQYF	TGCAGCGTTGTTATTGATATCACAGATACGCAGTATTTT
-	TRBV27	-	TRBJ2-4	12	CASSSTPDIQYF	TGTGCCAGCAGTTCTACCCCCGACATTCAGTACTTC
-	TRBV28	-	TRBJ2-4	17	CASSPWDAWGTKNIQYF	TGTGCCAGCAGCCCCTGGGACGCCTGGGGAACCAAAAACATTCAGTACTTC
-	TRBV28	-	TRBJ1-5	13	CASSLPGSRAQHF	TGTGCCAGCAGCCTCCCGGGCTCAAGAGCCCAGCATTTT
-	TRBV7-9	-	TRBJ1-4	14	CASSHDRLNEKLFF	TGTGCCAGCAGCCACGACAGGCTCAATGAAAAACTGTTTTTT
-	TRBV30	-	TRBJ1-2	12	CAWSPGDYGYTF	TGTGCCTGGAGCCCAGGGGACTATGGCTACACCTTC
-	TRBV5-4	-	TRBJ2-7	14	CASSLRLGSYEQYF	TGTGCCAGCAGCTTGAGACTAGGATCCTACGAGCAGTACTTC